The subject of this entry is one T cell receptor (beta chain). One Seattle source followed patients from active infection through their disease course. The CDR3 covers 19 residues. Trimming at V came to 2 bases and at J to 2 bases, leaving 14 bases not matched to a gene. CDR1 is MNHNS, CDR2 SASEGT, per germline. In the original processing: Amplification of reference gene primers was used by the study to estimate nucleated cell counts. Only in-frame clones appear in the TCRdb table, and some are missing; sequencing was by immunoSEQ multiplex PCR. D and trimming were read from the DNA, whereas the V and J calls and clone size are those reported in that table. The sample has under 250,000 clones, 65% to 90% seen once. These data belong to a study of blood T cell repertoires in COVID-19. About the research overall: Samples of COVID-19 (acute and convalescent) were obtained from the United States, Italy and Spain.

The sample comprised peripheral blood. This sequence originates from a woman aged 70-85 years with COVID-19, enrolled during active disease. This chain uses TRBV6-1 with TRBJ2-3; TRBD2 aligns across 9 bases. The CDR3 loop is CASSESMGGSGGTTDTQYF. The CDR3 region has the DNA TGTGCCAGCAGTGAATCCATGGGCGGGAGCGGGGGGACCACAGATACGCAGTATTTT.